A single sample gave rise to the 2 T cell receptor beta chains below, sequenced in a study of blood T cell repertoires in COVID-19. Generated by immunoSEQ multiplex PCR, the TCRdb table keeps only in-frame clones and is missing some. The sample contains roughly 350,000 clones, roughly 86% of which appear only once. Sequences were obtained from peripheral blood. These receptors originate from a woman aged 25 to 39 with COVID-19, enrolled during active disease.

There are a few counts of this clone. Relative to the germline gene, one junction end is altered; a read error may explain this. The V and J genes are TRBV6-1 and TRBJ2-2; tentative D call: TRBD1 (5 bases). Per the germline V gene, CDR1 is MNHNS and CDR2 is SASEGT. The CDR3 length is 15 residues. In DNA, the CDR3 is TGTGCCAGCAGAGAAGGGGCCCTTAACACCGGGGAGCTGTTTTTT. Amino acids: CASREGALNTGELFF.

The J gene is TRBJ1-1, the V gene TRBV20-1, with 9 bases matching TRBD1. Looked up from germline, CDR1 is DFQATT and CDR2 is SNEGSKA (reference sequence). V dropped 3 bases and J dropped 10; count of bases not matched to a gene: 9. This CDR3 is built from 13 residues. CDR3 loop: CSASAGQGRGAFF. In nucleotides, the CDR3 is TGCAGTGCTAGTGCCGGACAGGGGCGAGGAGCTTTCTTT.